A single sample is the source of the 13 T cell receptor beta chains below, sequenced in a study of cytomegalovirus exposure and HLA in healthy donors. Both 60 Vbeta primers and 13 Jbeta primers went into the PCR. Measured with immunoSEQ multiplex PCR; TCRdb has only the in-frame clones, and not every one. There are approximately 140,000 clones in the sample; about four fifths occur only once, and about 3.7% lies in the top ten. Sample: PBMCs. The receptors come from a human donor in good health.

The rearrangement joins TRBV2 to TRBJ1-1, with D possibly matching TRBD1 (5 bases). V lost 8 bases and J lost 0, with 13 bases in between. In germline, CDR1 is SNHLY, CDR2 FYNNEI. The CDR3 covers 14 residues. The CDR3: CASEGHLMNTEAFF. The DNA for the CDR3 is TGTGCCAGCGAAGGACACCTCATGAACACTGAAGCTTTCTTT.

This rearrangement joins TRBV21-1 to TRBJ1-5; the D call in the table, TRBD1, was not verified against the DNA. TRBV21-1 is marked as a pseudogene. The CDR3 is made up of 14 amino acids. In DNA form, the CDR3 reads TGTGCCAGCACCAAGGACAGGACAAATCAGCCCCAGCATTTT. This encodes CASTKDRTNQPQHF.

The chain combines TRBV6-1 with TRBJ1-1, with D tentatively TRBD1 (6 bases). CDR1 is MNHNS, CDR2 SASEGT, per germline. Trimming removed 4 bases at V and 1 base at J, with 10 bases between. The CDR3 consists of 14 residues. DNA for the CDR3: TGTGCCAGCAGTGCAGACAGGAGGAACACTGAAGCTTTCTTT. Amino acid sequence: CASSADRRNTEAFF.

In DNA, the CDR3 is TGTGCCAGCAGCTCACCGGGACAGGGAAGAACTGAAGCTTTCTTT. Translation gives CASSSPGQGRTEAFF. The chain links TRBV7-9 to TRBJ1-1; TRBD1 agrees at 9 bases. The CDR3 loop spans 15 amino acids. Germline V gene data show CDR1 as SEHNR and CDR2 as FQNEAQ (reference sequence). V shed 4 bases, J shed 5 bases, and the junction held 8 bases outside the gene matches.

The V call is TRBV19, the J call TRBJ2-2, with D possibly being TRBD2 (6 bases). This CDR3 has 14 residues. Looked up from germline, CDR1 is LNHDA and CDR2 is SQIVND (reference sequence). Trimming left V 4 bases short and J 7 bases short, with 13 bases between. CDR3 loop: CASSRISGVGELFF. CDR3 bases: TGTGCCAGTAGTAGGATTTCGGGAGTCGGGGAGCTGTTTTTT.

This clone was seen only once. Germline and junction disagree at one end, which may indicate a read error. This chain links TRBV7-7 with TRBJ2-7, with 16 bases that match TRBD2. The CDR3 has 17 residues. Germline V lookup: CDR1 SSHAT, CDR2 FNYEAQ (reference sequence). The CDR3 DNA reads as TGTGCTAGCAGCCCTGGGGGACTAGCGGGAGGGTCCTACGAGCAGTACTTC. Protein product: CASSPGGLAGGSYEQYF.

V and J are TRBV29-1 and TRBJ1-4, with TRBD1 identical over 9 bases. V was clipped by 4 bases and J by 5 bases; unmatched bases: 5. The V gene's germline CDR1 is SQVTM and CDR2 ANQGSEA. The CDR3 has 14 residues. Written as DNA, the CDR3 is TGCAGCGTTGCCCGGGACAGGGAGAATGAAAAACTGTTTTTT. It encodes CSVARDRENEKLFF.

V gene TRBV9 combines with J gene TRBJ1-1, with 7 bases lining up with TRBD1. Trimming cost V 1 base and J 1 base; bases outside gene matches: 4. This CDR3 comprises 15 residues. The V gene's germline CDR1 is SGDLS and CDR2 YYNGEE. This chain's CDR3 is CASSVSQGGNTEAFF. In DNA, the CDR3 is TGTGCCAGCAGCGTAAGTCAGGGGGGGAACACTGAAGCTTTCTTT.

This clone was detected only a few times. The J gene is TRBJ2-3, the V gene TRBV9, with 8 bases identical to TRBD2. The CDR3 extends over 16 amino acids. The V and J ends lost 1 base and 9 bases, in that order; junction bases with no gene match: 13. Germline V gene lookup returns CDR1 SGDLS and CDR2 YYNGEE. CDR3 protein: CASSVTAGAARSTQYF. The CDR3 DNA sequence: TGTGCCAGCAGCGTAACAGCGGGAGCCGCCCGGAGCACGCAGTATTTT.

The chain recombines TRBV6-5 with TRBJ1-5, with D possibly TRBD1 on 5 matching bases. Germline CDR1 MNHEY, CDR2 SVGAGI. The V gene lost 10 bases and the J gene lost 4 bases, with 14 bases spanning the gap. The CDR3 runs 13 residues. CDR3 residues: CATSGGGNQPQHF. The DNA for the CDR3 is TGTGCCACCTCGGGGGGTGGGAATCAGCCCCAGCATTTT.

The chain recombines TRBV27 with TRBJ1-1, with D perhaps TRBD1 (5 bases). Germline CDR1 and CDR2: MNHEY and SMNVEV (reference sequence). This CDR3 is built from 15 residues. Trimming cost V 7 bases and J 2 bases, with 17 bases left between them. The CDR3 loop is CASITWGGGNTEAFF. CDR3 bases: TGTGCCAGCATCACCTGGGGGGGTGGAAACACTGAAGCTTTCTTT.

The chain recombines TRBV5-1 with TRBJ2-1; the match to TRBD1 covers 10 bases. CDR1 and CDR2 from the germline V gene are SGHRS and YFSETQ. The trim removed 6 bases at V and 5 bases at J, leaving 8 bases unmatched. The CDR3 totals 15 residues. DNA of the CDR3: TGCGCCAGCACTACGACAGGGGGCGGCCACAATGAGCAGTTCTTC. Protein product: CASTTTGGGHNEQFF.

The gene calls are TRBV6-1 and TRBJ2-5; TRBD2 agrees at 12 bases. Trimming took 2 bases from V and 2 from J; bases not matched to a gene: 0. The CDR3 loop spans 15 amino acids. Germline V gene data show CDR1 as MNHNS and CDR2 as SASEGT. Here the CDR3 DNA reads TGTGCCAGCAGTGAACTAGCGGGGGGGCAAGAGACCCAGTACTTC. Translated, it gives CASSELAGGQETQYF.